The 18 T cell receptor beta chains below all came from one sample that was sequenced in a study of post-analysis software for immune sequencing data. Broader study findings: When patients were compared with controls, roughly five TRBV segments were more frequent, TRBV5-6, TRBV5-1 and TRBV20-1 among them.

Included in the TCR beta cDNA libraries were unique molecular identifiers. TCRdb analysed the PCR reads with MiXCR anew, one entry per CDR3 protein. The profile shows about 770,000 distinct CDR3 sequences, around 46% of them singletons. These TCRs are of unknown antigen specificity. Specimen: blood. These receptors all come from a girl between 5 and 17 years old with multiple sclerosis.

The chain employs TRBV4-3 and TRBJ2-7, with D perhaps matching TRBD1 or TRBD2 (5 bases each). Trimming left V 4 bases short and J 3 bases short, with 10 bases between. CDR3 length: 13 amino acids. Germline-derived CDR1 and CDR2 are LGHNA and YSLEER. CDR3 sequence: CASSRGPGYEQYF. The CDR3 DNA reads TGCGCCAGCAGCCGGGGACCGGGCTACGAGCAGTACTTC.

This sequence joins TRBV7-9 and TRBJ2-5; 7 bases line up with TRBD1. The length of the CDR3 is 14 residues. V trimming: 3 bases; J trimming: 5 bases; junction bases outside the gene matches: 6. CDR1 and CDR2 (germline): SEHNR, FQNEAQ (reference sequence). CDR3 protein: CASSLTGSYETQYF. CDR3 DNA: TGTGCCAGCAGCTTGACAGGGAGTTACGAGACCCAGTACTTC. Supplemented by reference TRBV7-9 and TRBJ2-5, the full variable domain reads DTGVSQNPRHKITKRGQNVTFRCDPISEHNRLYWYRQTLGQGPEFLTYFQNEAQLEKSRLLSDRFSAERPKGSFSTLEIQRTEQGDSAMYLCASSLTGSYETQYFGPGTRLLVL.

This clonotype was seen only a few times. Here the CDR3 DNA reads TGTGCCAGCAGCTTAGCCCCTCAAGATGACAATGAGCAGTTCTTC. This gives the protein CASSLAPQDDNEQFF. The V gene is TRBV7-9, the J gene TRBJ2-1; unclear D gene. The length of the CDR3 is 15 residues. Germline CDR1 reads SEHNR; CDR2 reads FQNEAQ (reference sequence). The ends were cut back, 0 bases at V and 5 bases at J, with 11 bases in the middle.

This clonotype was seen more than once but under ten times. V and J are TRBV20-1 and TRBJ2-1; TRBD2 agrees at 10 bases. CDR3 size: 15 residues. The J segment lost 4 bases and the V segment lost 3 bases, leaving 6 bases of the junction unmatched. CDR1 and CDR2 from the germline V gene are DFQATT and SNEGSKA (reference sequence). This chain's CDR3 is CSARPTSGAYNEQFF. CDR3 DNA sequence: TGCAGTGCTAGGCCCACTAGCGGGGCTTACAATGAGCAGTTCTTC.

The rearrangement links TRBV11-2 to TRBJ2-7, with 7 bases that match TRBD1. The J call is doubtful: the DNA matches TRBJ2-5 better. From germline, CDR1 is SGHAT and CDR2 FQNNGV. CDR3 length equals 16 residues. The CDR3 DNA sequence: TGTGCCAGCAGCTTAGAGTGGACCGACAGGGAAGAGACCCAGTACTTC. As protein: CASSLEWTDREETQYF.

This clonotype was found many times. V is TRBV20-1 and J is TRBJ2-5, with unresolved D. The germline V gene encodes CDR1 DFQATT and CDR2 SNEGSKA (reference sequence). The length of the CDR3 is 10 residues. V lost 1 base, J lost 5 bases, and 2 bases lay in between. CDR3: CSARGETQYF. CDR3 sequence (DNA): TGCAGTGCTAGAGGGGAGACCCAGTACTTC.

This chain connects TRBV7-2 to TRBJ2-3, with 7 bases fitting TRBD2. Trimming took 1 base from V and 7 from J; bases not matched to a gene: 8. Germline V gives CDR1 SGHTA, CDR2 FQGNSA. This CDR3 has 15 residues. The CDR3 DNA is TGTGCCAGCAGCTTAGGGCCTAGCGGATCATATACGCAGTATTTT. It translates to CASSLGPSGSYTQYF.

The chain recombines TRBV29-1 with TRBJ2-5; D tentatively fits TRBD1 or TRBD2 (5 bases each). The DNA end is more similar to TRBJ2-7, so the J call may be wrong. The CDR3 covers 13 residues. CDR1 SQVTM and CDR2 ANQGSEA come from the germline V gene. The DNA for the CDR3 is TGCAGCGTCCGGGACGGTACAATCTACGAGCAGTACTTC. Its translation: CSVRDGTIYEQYF.

The V and J genes are TRBV12-3 or TRBV12-4 and TRBJ2-7, with no clear D. The length of the CDR3 is 14 residues. The V end lost 5 bases, the J end lost 2 bases, and 13 bases lay between the germline ends. DNA for the CDR3: TGTGCCAGCAGTCTCTCCGACGGTACCTACGAGCAGTACTTC. Protein product: CASSLSDGTYEQYF.

In this sample, this clonotype turned up a few times. This sequence joins TRBV24-1 and TRBJ2-1, with D unresolved. CDR1 and CDR2 from the germline V gene are KGHDR and SFDVKD. The CDR3 totals 11 residues. Trimming shortened V by 5 bases and J by 7 bases, and 5 bases separated the two germline ends. The CDR3 DNA reads TGTGCCACCAGTGCCCGGAATGAGCAGTTCTTC. Protein: CATSARNEQFF.

The rearrangement joins TRBV13 to TRBJ2-1; either TRBD1 or TRBD2 may supply D (7 bases each). V was shortened by 6 bases and J by 9 bases, with 18 bases between the two germline ends. The CDR3 contains 14 residues. Germline V CDR1 and CDR2: PRHDT, FYEKMQ (reference sequence). The CDR3 nucleotides read TGTGCCAGCAGTTCAGGGGGAGGGGTGACTGAGCAGTTCTTC. It translates to CASSSGGGVTEQFF.

CDR3 DNA sequence: TGTGCCAGCAGAGGGGTCGCCTACGAGCAGTACTTC. Its translation is CASRGVAYEQYF. The gene calls are TRBV12-3 or TRBV12-4 and TRBJ2-7, with D maybe TRBD1 (5 bases). The CDR3 is made up of 12 amino acids. The ends were cut back, 6 bases at V and 2 bases at J, with 8 bases in the middle.

There are a few counts of this clonotype. The genes are TRBV20-1 and TRBJ1-6; 8 nucleotides agree with TRBD1. CDR3 size: 14 residues. Per germline, CDR1 DFQATT and CDR2 SNEGSKA (reference sequence). J gave up 9 bases and V 3 bases, and 7 bases lay outside the gene matches. The CDR3 region has the DNA TGCAGTGCTAGTCAGGGGGCCCAGGGTTCACCCCTCCACTTT. Translating it yields CSASQGAQGSPLHF.

The V gene is TRBV7-8, the J gene TRBJ2-7, with 7 bases that match TRBD2. The CDR3 has 16 residues. The germline CDR1 and CDR2 sequences are SGHVS and FQNEAQ. Trimming at V came to 5 bases and at J to 2 bases, leaving 12 bases not matched to a gene. Here the CDR3 reads CASSQPRGGRPYEQYF. CDR3 DNA sequence: TGTGCCAGCAGCCAGCCCAGAGGCGGGAGACCCTACGAGCAGTACTTC. The variable domain in full, completed from reference TRBV7-8 and TRBJ2-7, reads GAGVSQSPRYKVAKRGQDVALRCDPISGHVSLFWYQQALGQGPEFLTYFQNEAQLDKSGLPSDRFFAERPEGSVSTLKIQRTQQEDSAVYLCASSQPRGGRPYEQYFGPGTRLTVT.

This clonotype was seen more than once but under ten times. The chain carries TRBV10-3 and TRBJ2-7; D possibly corresponds to TRBD2 (7 bases). This CDR3 comprises 15 residues. Per germline, CDR1 ENHRY and CDR2 SYGVKD. V lost 6 bases, J lost 1 base, and 16 bases lay in between. The CDR3 is CAIRGGGHKSYEQYF. For the CDR3, the DNA is TGTGCCATCAGAGGGGGGGGGCACAAATCCTACGAGCAGTACTTC.

This CDR3 is CSARDPGGGAKNIQYF. The CDR3, as DNA: TGCAGTGCTAGAGATCCGGGAGGGGGGGCCAAAAACATTCAGTACTTC. V and J are TRBV20-1 and TRBJ2-4; 8 bases fit TRBD2. The CDR3 totals 16 residues. Trimming cost V 0 bases and J 1 base; bases outside gene matches: 5. The germline V gene encodes CDR1 DFQATT and CDR2 SNEGSKA (reference sequence).

This chain links TRBV7-9 with TRBJ2-3, with a weak D call TRBD2 (5 bases). This CDR3 comprises 15 residues. CDR1 is SEHNR and CDR2 is FQNEAQ in the germline V gene (reference sequence). V was trimmed by 2 bases and J by 2 bases, leaving 11 bases between them. CDR3 in amino acids: CASSLPLAATDTQYF. The CDR3 DNA sequence: TGTGCCAGCAGCTTACCCCTAGCCGCCACAGATACGCAGTATTTT.

The V gene is TRBV20-1, the J gene TRBJ1-2; D is perhaps TRBD1 (5 bases). CDR1 and CDR2 (germline): DFQATT, SNEGSKA (reference sequence). This CDR3 contains 14 residues. V lost 2 bases to trimming and J lost 3 bases, with 13 bases between them. The CDR3 here is CSARFEGIDYGYTF. The CDR3 nucleotides are TGCAGTGCTAGATTCGAGGGGATCGACTATGGCTACACCTTC.